Listed below are T cell receptor beta chains from one sample, sequenced in a study of regulatory and conventional T cells in RAG deficiency. The protocol was immunoSEQ multiplex PCR, while the TCRdb copy is restricted to in-frame clones and leaves out a portion. The sample has approximately 22,000 clones; 95% to 96% are singletons. The sample was also reused in another study, on regulatory T cells.

Sequenced: CD25- CD4+ T cells sorted from blood. These receptors originate from a human donor in good health. The CDR3 runs from the conserved cysteine through the conserved F or W. Fields, in order: J gene, D gene, clone size, V gene, CDR3 DNA, CDR3 protein. A D gene is named only where the DNA matches it firmly. Clone size is not always given. Where it is, it says once, few, many or a class for expanded clones.

TRBJ2-7,NA,NA,TRBV7-9,TGTGCCAGCAGCGATACGGCAGGGGTGCATAAGAGAGAGCAGTACTTC,CASSDTAGVHKREQYF
TRBJ2-1,TRBD2,NA,TRBV15,TGTGCCACCAGCAGAGATTATACCCTAGCGGAGTACAATGAGCAGTTCTTC,CATSRDYTLAEYNEQFF
TRBJ2-4,TRBD2,once,TRBV4-1,TGCGCCAGCAGCCAAGTACCTAGCGGGGGGGCCGGCCCGTACTTC,CASSQVPSGGAGPYF
TRBJ1-3,NA,once,TRBV6-1,TGTGCCAGCGGAGAACAGGGTGTATCTGGAAACACCATATATTTT,CASGEQGVSGNTIYF
TRBJ1-4,TRBD1,NA,TRBV7-2,TGTGCCAGCAGCCCGACAGGGGTGGGTGAAAAACTGTTTTTT,CASSPTGVGEKLFF
TRBJ2-7,TRBD1,NA,TRBV7-9,TGTGCCAGCAGGACCGGGACAGGAGCCTACGAGCAGTACTTC,CASRTGTGAYEQYF
TRBJ2-5,NA,NA,TRBV7-8,TGTGCCAGCAGCTTAGTCGCGTCCCCTCAAGAGACCCAGTACTTC,CASSLVASPQETQYF
TRBJ2-2,NA,once,TRBV29-1,TGCAGCGTTGCCGGGATTAACACCGGGGAGCTGTTTTTT,CSVAGINTGELFF
TRBJ2-2,TRBD1,NA,TRBV5-1,TGCGCCAGCAGCTTGACAGGGGACACCGGGGAGCTGTTTTTT,CASSLTGDTGELFF
TRBJ2-7,TRBD1,NA,TRBV9,TGTGCCAGCAGGGTAGGGACTGGACAGGGATCCTACGAGCAGTACTTC,CASRVGTGQGSYEQYF
TRBJ2-2,NA,NA,TRBV5-1,TGCGCCAGCAGCTCCCTGCGGGACGGCAACACCGGGGAGCTGTTTTTT,CASSSLRDGNTGELFF
TRBJ2-2,TRBD1,NA,TRBV30,TGTGCCTGGATGGGACAGGGACGAACCGGGGAGCTGTTTTTT,CAWMGQGRTGELFF
TRBJ2-5,TRBD2,NA,TRBV11-2,TGTGCCAGCAGCTTGGGACTAGCGGAAGAGACCCAGTACTTC,CASSLGLAEETQYF
TRBJ1-5,NA,once,TRBV28,TGTGCCAGCAGCCCTACTTTAGATAGCAATCAGCCCCAGCATTTT,CASSPTLDSNQPQHF
TRBJ1-1,NA,NA,TRBV5-5,TGTGCCAGCAGCTTGATAGAATTGAACACTGAAGCTTTCTTT,CASSLIELNTEAFF
TRBJ1-2,NA,NA,TRBV6-5,TGTGCCAGCAGCCCCCAGGGAGGGTATAGGGGCTACACCTTC,CASSPQGGYRGYTF
TRBJ2-3,TRBD2,NA,TRBV30,TGTGCCTGGAGTGTACTCGGGGGGGGGACAGATACGCAGTATTTT,CAWSVLGGGTDTQYF
TRBJ2-7,NA,NA,TRBV7-9,TGTGCCAGCAGCTTATACGGGGTGATCTCCTACGAGCAGTACTTC,CASSLYGVISYEQYF
TRBJ1-6,NA,NA,TRBV30,TGTGCCTGGACCCAGAAGGGTCAGGGTAATTCACCCCTCCACTTT,CAWTQKGQGNSPLHF
TRBJ2-2,TRBD1,NA,TRBV9,TGTGCCAGCAGCGTAGTTGGACAGGGCACCGGGGAGCTGTTTTTT,CASSVVGQGTGELFF
TRBJ2-7,NA,NA,TRBV30,TGTGCCTGGAGTTCAGGGGGGCGAACCTACGAGCAGTACTTC,CAWSSGGRTYEQYF
TRBJ1-4,NA,NA,TRBV4-1,TGCGCCAGCAGCCAAGAAAGCCTCTTTGAAAAACTGTTTTTT,CASSQESLFEKLFF
TRBJ1-1,NA,NA,TRBV7-2,TGTGCCAGCAGGCAGGACACTTCGAACACTGAAGCTTTCTTT,CASRQDTSNTEAFF
TRBJ1-4,NA,NA,TRBV4-1,TGCGCCAGCAGCCAAATAGCGGGTGAAAAACTGTTTTTT,CASSQIAGEKLFF
TRBJ2-5,NA,NA,TRBV18,TGTGCCAGCTCACCCCCCAACAACCAAGAGACCCAGTACTTC,CASSPPNNQETQYF
TRBJ1-2,NA,once,TRBV5-5,TGTGCCAGCAGCTTGGTCCCGGGGAGATTCAACTATGGCTACACCTTC,CASSLVPGRFNYGYTF
TRBJ1-2,NA,NA,TRBV6-5,TGTGCCAGCACCCCTAACCCTACCCTTTATGGCTACACCTTC,CASTPNPTLYGYTF
TRBJ1-1,NA,NA,TRBV18,TGTGCCAGCTCACATAGACAGGTCCAAAACACTGAAGCTTTCTTT,CASSHRQVQNTEAFF
TRBJ2-5,TRBD1,NA,TRBV5-1,TGCGCCAGCAGCTTGCAAGCAGGGGGCGCGGAGGAGACCCAGTACTTC,CASSLQAGGAEETQYF
TRBJ2-7,TRBD1,NA,TRBV2,TGTGCCAGCAGTGCTGGGACAGGGATCTACGAGCAGTACTTC,CASSAGTGIYEQYF
TRBJ1-4,NA,NA,TRBV6-6,TGTGCCAGCAGCCACGTCGGGTATGAAAAACTGTTTTTT,CASSHVGYEKLFF
TRBJ2-5,TRBD1,NA,TRBV6-5,TGTGCCAGCAGTTACTTTCAGGGGGCAGGGGAGACCCAGTACTTC,CASSYFQGAGETQYF
TRBJ2-2,NA,NA,TRBV27,TGTGCCAGCAGCCTCCTCCCCGGGGAGCTGTTTTTT,CASSLLPGELFF
TRBJ1-5,NA,NA,TRBV6-1,TGTGCCAGCAACCGGCAAGGGGGCAATCAGCCCCAGCATTTT,CASNRQGGNQPQHF
TRBJ1-6,TRBD1,NA,TRBV27,TGTGCCAGCAGTCCCGGAACAGGGGGAAATTCACCCCTCCACTTT,CASSPGTGGNSPLHF
TRBJ1-1,NA,NA,TRBV5-5,TGTGCCAGCAGCTTGGTCTCGGGTGGAGCTTTCTTT,CASSLVSGGAFF
TRBJ2-2,TRBD2,NA,TRBV11-2,TGTGCCAGCAGCTTAGAAAGTGCTAGCGGGGCGAACACCGGGGAGCTGTTTTTT,CASSLESASGANTGELFF
TRBJ1-2,TRBD1,NA,TRBV19,TGTGCCAGTGCTCCACCTCGTTATACCACAGGGGACTATGGCTACACCTTC,CASAPPRYTTGDYGYTF
TRBJ2-2,NA,NA,TRBV4-2,TGTGCCAGCAGCCAAGATCCTGAGACAGAAGGTGGGAAGACCGGGGAGCTGTTTTTT,CASSQDPETEGGKTGELFF
TRBJ1-3,NA,NA,TRBV5-5,TGTGCCAGCAGCTTGCAGGGTCAAATTGGAAACACCATATATTTT,CASSLQGQIGNTIYF
TRBJ1-1,NA,NA,TRBV28,TGTGCCAGCAGTTTACCAGGATTCACGGCCGACACTGAAGCTTTCTTT,CASSLPGFTADTEAFF
TRBJ1-4,TRBD1,NA,TRBV9,TGTGCCAGCAGCACCCTTGGACAGGGACGGGAAAAACTGTTTTTT,CASSTLGQGREKLFF
TRBJ1-6,TRBD1,once,TRBV6-4,TGTGCCAGCAGTGAATTGCCGGGGACAGGGCCCTCACCCCTCCACTTT,CASSELPGTGPSPLHF